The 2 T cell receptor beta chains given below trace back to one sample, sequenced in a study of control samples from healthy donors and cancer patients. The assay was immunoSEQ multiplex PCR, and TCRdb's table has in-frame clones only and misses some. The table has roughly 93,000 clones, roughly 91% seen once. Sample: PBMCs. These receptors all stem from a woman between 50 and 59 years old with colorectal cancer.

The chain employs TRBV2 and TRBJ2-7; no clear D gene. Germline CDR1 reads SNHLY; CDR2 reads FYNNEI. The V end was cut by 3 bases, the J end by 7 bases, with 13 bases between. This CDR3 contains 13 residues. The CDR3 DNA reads TGTGCCAGCAGTGAGGCCCGTCGGTGGGAGCAGTACGTC. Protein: CASSEARRWEQYV.

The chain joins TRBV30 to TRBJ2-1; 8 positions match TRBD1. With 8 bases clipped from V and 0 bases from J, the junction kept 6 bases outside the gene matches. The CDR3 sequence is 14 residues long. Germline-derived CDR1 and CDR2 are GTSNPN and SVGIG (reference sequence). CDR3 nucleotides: TGTGCCGGCGTAACAGGGGGCTCCTACAATGAGCAGTTCTTC. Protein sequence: CAGVTGGSYNEQFF.